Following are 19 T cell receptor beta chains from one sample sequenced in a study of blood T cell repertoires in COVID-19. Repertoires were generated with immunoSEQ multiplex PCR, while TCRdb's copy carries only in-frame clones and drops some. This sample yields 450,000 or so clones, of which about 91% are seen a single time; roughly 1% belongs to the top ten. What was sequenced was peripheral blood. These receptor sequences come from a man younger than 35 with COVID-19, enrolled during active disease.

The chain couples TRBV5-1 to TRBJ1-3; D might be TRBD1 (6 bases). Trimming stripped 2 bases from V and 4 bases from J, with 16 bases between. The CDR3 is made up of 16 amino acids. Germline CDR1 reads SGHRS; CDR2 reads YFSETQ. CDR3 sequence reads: CASSFGSTGAGNTIYF. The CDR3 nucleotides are TGCGCCAGCAGCTTCGGATCGACAGGCGCCGGAAACACCATATATTTT.

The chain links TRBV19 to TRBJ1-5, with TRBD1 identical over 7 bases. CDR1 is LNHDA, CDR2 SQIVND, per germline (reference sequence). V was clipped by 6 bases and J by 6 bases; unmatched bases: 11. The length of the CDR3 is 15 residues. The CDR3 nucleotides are TGTGCCAGTAGCCCAATCGACAGGGCTGGTCAGCCCCAGCATTTT. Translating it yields CASSPIDRAGQPQHF.

Here the CDR3 DNA reads TGTGCCAGCAGTGTGGGGGGTCGGGGCTACACCTTC. It translates to CASSVGGRGYTF. The rearrangement joins TRBV2 to TRBJ1-2; D is perhaps TRBD1 (5 bases). CDR1 is SNHLY, CDR2 FYNNEI, per germline. V was shortened by 4 bases and J by 8 bases, with 11 bases between the two germline ends. This CDR3 has 12 amino acids.

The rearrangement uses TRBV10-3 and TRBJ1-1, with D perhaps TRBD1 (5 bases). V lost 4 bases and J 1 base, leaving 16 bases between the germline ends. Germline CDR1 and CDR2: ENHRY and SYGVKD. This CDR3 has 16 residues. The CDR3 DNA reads TGTGCCATCAGTGCGAATTGGGGGGATCCGAACACTGAAGCTTTCTTT. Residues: CAISANWGDPNTEAFF.

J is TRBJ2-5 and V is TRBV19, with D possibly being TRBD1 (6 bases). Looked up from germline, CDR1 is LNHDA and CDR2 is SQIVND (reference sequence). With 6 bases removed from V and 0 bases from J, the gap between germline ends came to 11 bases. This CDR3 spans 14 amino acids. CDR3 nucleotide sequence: TGTGCCAGTAGCTACCGACAGGACCAAGAGACCCAGTACTTC. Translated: CASSYRQDQETQYF.

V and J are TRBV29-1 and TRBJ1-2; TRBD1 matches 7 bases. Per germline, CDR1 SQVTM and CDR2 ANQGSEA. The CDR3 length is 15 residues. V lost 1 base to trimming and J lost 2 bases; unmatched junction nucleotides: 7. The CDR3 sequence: CSVEASSRGNYGYTF. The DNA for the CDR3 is TGCAGCGTTGAAGCCAGCTCCAGGGGGAACTATGGCTACACCTTC.

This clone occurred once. CDR3 bases: TGTGCCAGCAGCCTCGGGACTAGCGGGGGGGCCACAGATACGCAGTATTTT. It translates to CASSLGTSGGATDTQYF. This sequence joins TRBV3-1 (or the pseudogene TRBV3-2) and TRBJ2-3; 16 positions match TRBD2. Trimming at V came to 4 bases and at J to 2 bases, leaving 3 bases not matched to a gene. This CDR3 has 17 residues. CDR1 is LGHDT and CDR2 is YNNKEL in the germline V gene (reference sequence).

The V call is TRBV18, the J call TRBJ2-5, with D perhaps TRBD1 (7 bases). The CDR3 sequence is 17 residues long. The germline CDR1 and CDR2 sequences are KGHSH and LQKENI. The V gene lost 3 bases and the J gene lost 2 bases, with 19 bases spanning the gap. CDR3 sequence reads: CASSPLPGGGRQETQYF. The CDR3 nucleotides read TGTGCCAGCTCACCGCTCCCAGGGGGAGGTCGGCAAGAGACCCAGTACTTC.

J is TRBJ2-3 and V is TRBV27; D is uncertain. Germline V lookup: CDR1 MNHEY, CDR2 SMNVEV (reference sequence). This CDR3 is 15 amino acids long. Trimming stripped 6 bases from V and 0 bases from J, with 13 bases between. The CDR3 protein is CASSLRHSSTDTQYF. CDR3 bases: TGTGCCAGCAGCCTAAGACACTCTAGCACAGATACGCAGTATTTT.

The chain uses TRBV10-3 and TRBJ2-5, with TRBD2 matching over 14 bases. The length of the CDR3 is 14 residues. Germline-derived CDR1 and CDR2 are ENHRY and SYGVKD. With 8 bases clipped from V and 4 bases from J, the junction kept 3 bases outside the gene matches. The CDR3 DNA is TGTGCCATCGCTGGACTAGCGGGAGGAGAGACCCAGTACTTC. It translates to CAIAGLAGGETQYF.

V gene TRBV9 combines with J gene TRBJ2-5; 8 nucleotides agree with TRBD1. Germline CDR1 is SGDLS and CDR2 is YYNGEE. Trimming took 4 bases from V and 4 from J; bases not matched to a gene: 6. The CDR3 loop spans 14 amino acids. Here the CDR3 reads CASSPGQGGETQYF. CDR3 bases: TGTGCCAGCAGCCCCGGACAGGGAGGAGAGACCCAGTACTTC.

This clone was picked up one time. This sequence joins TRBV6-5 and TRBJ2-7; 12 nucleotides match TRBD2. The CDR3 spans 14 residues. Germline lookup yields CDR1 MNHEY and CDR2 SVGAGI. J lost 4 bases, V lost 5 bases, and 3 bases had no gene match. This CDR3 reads CASSQLAGGYEQYF. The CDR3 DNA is TGTGCCAGCAGTCAACTAGCGGGAGGTTACGAGCAGTACTTC.

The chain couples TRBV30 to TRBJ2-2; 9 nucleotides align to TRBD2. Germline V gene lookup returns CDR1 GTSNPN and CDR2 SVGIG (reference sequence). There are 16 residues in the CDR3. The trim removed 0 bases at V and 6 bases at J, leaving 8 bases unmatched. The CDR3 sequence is CAWSVLAGGPAGELFF. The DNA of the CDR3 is TGTGCCTGGAGTGTTTTGGCGGGAGGGCCGGCCGGGGAGCTGTTTTTT.

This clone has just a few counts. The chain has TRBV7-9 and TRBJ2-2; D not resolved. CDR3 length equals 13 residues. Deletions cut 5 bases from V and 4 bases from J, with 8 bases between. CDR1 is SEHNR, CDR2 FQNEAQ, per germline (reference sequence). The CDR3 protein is CASSRAGTGELFF. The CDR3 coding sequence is TGTGCCAGCAGCCGTGCCGGCACCGGGGAGCTGTTTTTT. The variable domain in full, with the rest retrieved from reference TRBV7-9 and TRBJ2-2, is DTGVSQNPRHKITKRGQNVTFRCDPISEHNRLYWYRQTLGQGPEFLTYFQNEAQLEKSRLLSDRFSAERPKGSFSTLEIQRTEQGDSAMYLCASSRAGTGELFFGEGSRLTVL.

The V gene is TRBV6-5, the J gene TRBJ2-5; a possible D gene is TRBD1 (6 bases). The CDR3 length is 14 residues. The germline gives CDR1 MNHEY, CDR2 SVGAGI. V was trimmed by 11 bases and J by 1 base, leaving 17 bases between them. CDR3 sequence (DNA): TGTGCCGGAAAAGGACAGAGATCCCAAGAGACCCAGTACTTC. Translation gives CAGKGQRSQETQYF.

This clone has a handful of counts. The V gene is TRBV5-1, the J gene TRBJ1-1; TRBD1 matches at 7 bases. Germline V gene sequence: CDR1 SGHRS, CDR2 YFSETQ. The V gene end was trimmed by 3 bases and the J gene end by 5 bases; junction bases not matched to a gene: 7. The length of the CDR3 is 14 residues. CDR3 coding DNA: TGCGCCAGCAGCTGGACAGGACGGGGTACTGAAGCTTTCTTT. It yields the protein CASSWTGRGTEAFF.

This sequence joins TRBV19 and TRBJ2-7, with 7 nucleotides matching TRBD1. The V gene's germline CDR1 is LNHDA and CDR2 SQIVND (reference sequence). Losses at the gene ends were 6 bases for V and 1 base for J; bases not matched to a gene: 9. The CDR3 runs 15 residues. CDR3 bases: TGTGCCAGTAGGTCCGGGACAGCAGCTTCCTACGAGCAGTACTTC. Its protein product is CASRSGTAASYEQYF. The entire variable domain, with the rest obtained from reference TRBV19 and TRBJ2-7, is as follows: DGGITQSPKYLFRKEGQNVTLSCEQNLNHDAMYWYRQDPGQGLRLIYYSQIVNDFQKGDIAEGYSVSREKKESFPLTVTSAQKNPTAFYLCASRSGTAASYEQYFGPGTRLTVT.

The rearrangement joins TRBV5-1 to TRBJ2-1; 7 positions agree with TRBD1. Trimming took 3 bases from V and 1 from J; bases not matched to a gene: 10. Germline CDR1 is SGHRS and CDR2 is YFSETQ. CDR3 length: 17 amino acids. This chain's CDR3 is CASSSYSRDSSYNEQFF. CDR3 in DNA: TGCGCCAGCAGCTCGTACTCACGGGACAGTTCCTACAATGAGCAGTTCTTC.

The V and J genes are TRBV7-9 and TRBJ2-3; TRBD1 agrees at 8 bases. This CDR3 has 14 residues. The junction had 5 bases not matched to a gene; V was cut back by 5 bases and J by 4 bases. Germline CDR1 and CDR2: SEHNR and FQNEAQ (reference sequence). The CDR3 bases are TGTGCCAGCAGCCCCGGGACAGGCCCAGATACGCAGTATTTT. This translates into CASSPGTGPDTQYF.